The clone carrying this T cell receptor (beta chain) was recorded only once. Its antigen is not known. The data stem from a study of beta chain features in type 1 diabetes. Study-wide findings and caveats: Type 1 diabetes patients had moderately but significantly shorter TCRB CDR3s in all four CD4+ subsets.

V was trimmed by 4 bases and J by 3 bases, leaving 10 bases between them. The length of the CDR3 is 14 residues. CDR1 and CDR2 (germline): SGHDT, YYEEEE. The study reverse transcribed the entire isolated RNA, so it sequenced expressed TCRB transcripts. TCRdb keeps only in-frame clones here, not all; method: immunoSEQ multiplex PCR. The repertoire holds over 200,000 clones, with approximately 11% as singletons. V and J are TRBV5-6 and TRBJ1-4, with D uncertain. The receptor was derived from a man aged 25-45 years with type 1 diabetes. Material: naive CD4+ T cells from blood. The CDR3 reads CASSPRVSNEKLFF. The CDR3 nucleotides are TGTGCCAGCAGCCCTCGGGTCTCTAATGAAAAACTGTTTTTT.